The clone carrying this T cell receptor beta chain came up once. Its antigen is currently unknown. The data were produced by immunoSEQ multiplex PCR, yet TCRdb's version contains in-frame clones alone and is incomplete. This table has fewer than 75,000 clones, less than 85% appearing once. This record belongs to a study of a mutant IDH1 vaccine in newly diagnosed glioma. Across the study: Either 4-6 weeks after radiotherapy alone or alongside temozolomide, vaccination was begun. Patients' prior therapy spanned radiotherapy, temozolomide, or both; most underwent both. Treated patients were approximately 60% male, roughly 38% female, mean age about 43 years.

The germline gives CDR1 MDHEN, CDR2 SYDVKM. CDR3 size: 15 residues. The germline V and J ends were trimmed by 2 bases and 0 bases, with 8 bases remaining between them. Regarding time point: week 11, during vaccination. Doses consisted of 300 ug of mutant IDH1 20-mer peptide each, paired with topical imiquimod. In every donor, the tumor was a new WHO grade 3 or 4 IDH1-mutant, ATRX-lost astrocytoma. J is TRBJ1-5 and V is TRBV28; D unclear. The sequences come from PBMCs, collected from a glioma patient whose treatment included an IDH1 peptide vaccine. This clonotype was obtained from a woman aged 50 to 65 with glioma. Here the CDR3 DNA reads TGTGCCAGCAGTTTAGGAGGAACTAGCAATCAGCCCCAGCATTTT. It specifies CASSLGGTSNQPQHF. Complete variable domain (other parts from reference TRBV28 and TRBJ1-5): DVKVTQSSRYLVKRTGEKVFLECVQDMDHENMFWYRQDPGLGLRLIYFSYDVKMKEKGDIPEGYSVSREKKERFSLILESASTNQTSMYLCASSLGGTSNQPQHFGDGTRLSIL.